This T cell receptor (beta chain) was found in a study of OX40 agonist ivuxolimab in advanced cancers. Study in general: Dose-escalation patients were diagnosed with hepatocellular carcinoma, melanoma, renal cell cancer or head and neck cancer.

V trimming: 5 bases; J trimming: 5 bases; junction bases outside the gene matches: 6. Germline V gene data show CDR1 as SGHVS and CDR2 as FQNEAQ. The CDR3 loop spans 15 amino acids. Clones were sequenced by immunoSEQ multiplex PCR, and TCRdb holds only the in-frame ones, with some missing. The data contain tens of thousands of clones, 90% to 95% of them singletons. The J gene is TRBJ2-1, the V gene TRBV7-8; 10 nucleotides match TRBD2. Specimen: CD4+ or CD8+ T cells sorted from blood, collected in a trial of the OX40 agonist ivuxolimab. This sequence originates from an adult with an advanced solid tumor such as melanoma, head and neck, liver or kidney cancer. The CDR3 spells CASSRTSGVNNEQFF. DNA of the CDR3: TGTGCCAGCAGCCGTACTAGCGGGGTGAACAATGAGCAGTTCTTC.